The entry below describes one T cell receptor (beta chain). Its specificity is unknown. V was trimmed by 0 bases and J by 7 bases, leaving 15 bases between them. The CDR3 contains 15 residues. Germline V gene sequence: CDR1 LGHNA, CDR2 YNFKEQ. Study results and caveats: Tumor Treg TCRs overlapped most with tumor naive CD4+ cells. In terms of TCR gene usage, tumor memory CD4+ T cells clustered together with blood and lymph node memory CD4+ cells, as well as with lymph node naive CD4+ cells.

Memory CD4+ T cells were sorted as CD4+CD45RO+CD25- cells. Full-length variable regions came from constant-region reverse primers plus semi-nested Nested Universal Primer A PCR. TCRdb re-derived calls from the 5' RACE reads in MiXCR, one entry per CDR3 protein. This repertoire shows about 32,000 distinct CDR3 sequences, around a quarter found once; its top ten account for roughly 4.5%. The sample was memory CD4+ T cells sorted from blood. Described subset: memory CD4+ T cells, CD4+CD45RO+CD25-. The receptor's source is a female donor with breast cancer. The chain carries TRBV4-2 and TRBJ2-5; the D gene is possibly TRBD1 (5 bases). In DNA, the CDR3 is TGTGCCAGCAGCCAAGATACCCAGGGATCGGGGACCCAGTACTTC. The encoded protein is CASSQDTQGSGTQYF.